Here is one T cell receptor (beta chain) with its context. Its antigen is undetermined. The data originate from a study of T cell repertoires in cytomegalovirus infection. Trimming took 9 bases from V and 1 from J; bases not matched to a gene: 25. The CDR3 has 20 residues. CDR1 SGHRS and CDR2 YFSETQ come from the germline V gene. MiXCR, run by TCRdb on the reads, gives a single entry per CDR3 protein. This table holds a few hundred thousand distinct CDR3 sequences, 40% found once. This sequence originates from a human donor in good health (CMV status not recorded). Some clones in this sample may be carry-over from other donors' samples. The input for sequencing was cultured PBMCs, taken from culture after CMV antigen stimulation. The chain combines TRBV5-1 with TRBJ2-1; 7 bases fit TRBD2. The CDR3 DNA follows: TGCGCCACCCAACCAGGTGGCTTGGCCACGTGGACTAGGTCCTACAATGAGCAGTTCTTC. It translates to CATQPGGLATWTRSYNEQFF.